This record covers a single T cell receptor beta chain. An end of the junction differs from the germline gene, which may be a read error. The entry originates in a study of blood T cell repertoires in COVID-19. The wider study: The analysed material was cDNA or gDNA that came from T cells, B-cell-depleted T cells, or PBMCs.

The assay was immunoSEQ multiplex PCR, and TCRdb's table has in-frame clones only and misses some. This sample has 180,000 or so clones, with 80% to 85% found just once. The clonotype was recovered from a middle-aged man who had recovered from COVID-19. Source material: PBMCs or T cells enriched from blood (not recorded which).

CDR3 loop: CARSGGGLAGPYEQYF. The DNA for the CDR3 is TGCGCCCGCAGCGGGGGGGGACTAGCGGGCCCCTACGAGCAGTACTTC. The chain is built from TRBV5-1 and TRBJ2-7, with TRBD2 matching over 12 bases. CDR1 and CDR2 (germline): SGHRS, YFSETQ. CDR3 length: 16 residues.